This TCR beta chain stems from a study of blood T cell repertoires in COVID-19. Trimming removed 3 bases at V and 6 bases at J, with 9 bases between. Germline V gene lookup returns CDR1 SGDLS and CDR2 YYNGEE. This CDR3 region has 13 residues. This clone was found once. The repertoire was sequenced with immunoSEQ multiplex PCR; TCRdb's copy has only in-frame clones and lacks some. The sample holds tens of thousands of clones, 77% seen once. The sequence was obtained from a human donor with active or convalescent COVID-19. The donor label of this sample is uncertain. V is TRBV9 and J is TRBJ2-2; maybe TRBD1 (5 bases). Sequencing used peripheral blood. Here the CDR3 reads CASSEGLSGELFF. The DNA for the CDR3 is TGTGCCAGCAGCGAGGGGTTGTCCGGGGAGCTGTTTTTT.